These T cell receptor beta chains were read from a single sample in a study of shared clonotypes between healthy human individuals. Libraries were prepared by immunoSEQ multiplex PCR; TCRdb keeps only in-frame clonotypes and omits some of them. The sample lists millions of clones, approximately 94% seen once, with under 0.15% in the top ten. The sample taken for sequencing was naive CD4+ T cells sorted from blood. These receptors all stem from a man between 18 and 35 years old in good health. The CDR3 runs from the conserved cysteine through the conserved F or W. The order of the fields is CDR3 DNA, CDR3 protein, J gene, V gene, D gene, clone size. D genes are given only for firm matches. Part of the rows lack a size; the others show once, few, many or a class for expanded clones.

DNA: TGTGCCAGCAGCTTTAATCCCGGGGAGCTGTTTTTT
CDR3: CASSFNPGELFF
J: TRBJ2-2
V: TRBV7-3
D: -
size: few

DNA: TGTGCCAGCAGCCCTGGAAGCCCCCGCTCTGGCTACACCTTC
CDR3: CASSPGSPRSGYTF
J: TRBJ1-2
V: TRBV4-2
D: -
size: -

DNA: TGTGCCAGCAGCGTAGCTCCCCAGGGGGCTGGTACTGAAGCTTTCTTT
CDR3: CASSVAPQGAGTEAFF
J: TRBJ1-1
V: TRBV9
D: TRBD1
size: -

DNA: TGTGCCAGTAGTCCGCGCCTGGGTGAGCAGTACTTC
CDR3: CASSPRLGEQYF
J: TRBJ2-7
V: TRBV19
D: -
size: -

DNA: TGCGCCAGCAGCCAAGATGGGACAGGGGATGGGAGCAATCAGCCCCAGCATTTT
CDR3: CASSQDGTGDGSNQPQHF
J: TRBJ1-5
V: TRBV4-1
D: TRBD1
size: -

DNA: TGTGCCAGCAGCACGAGACCCGGGGAGCTGCCCAGTTTGTTTTTT
CDR3: CASSTRPGELPSLFF
J: TRBJ2-2
V: TRBV5-5
D: -
size: -

DNA: TGTGCCAGCAGTTGGGGGGCCTTATTTAATTCACCCCTCCACTTT
CDR3: CASSWGALFNSPLHF
J: TRBJ1-6
V: TRBV2
D: -
size: -

DNA: TGTGCCAGCAGTTTGCGGGGACGGGAGCAGTTCTTC
CDR3: CASSLRGREQFF
J: TRBJ2-1
V: TRBV27
D: -
size: -

DNA: TGTGCCAGCAGTTTGGGAGGGTTTAATTCACCCCTCCACTTT
CDR3: CASSLGGFNSPLHF
J: TRBJ1-6
V: TRBV28
D: -
size: -

DNA: TGTGCCAGCAGGCAAAGACTAGCGGGGGGATTCTACGAGCAGTACTTC
CDR3: CASRQRLAGGFYEQYF
J: TRBJ2-7
V: TRBV2
D: TRBD2
size: -

DNA: TGTGCCAGCAGTCCTCCCGGGACGGAAGCTTTCTTT
CDR3: CASSPPGTEAFF
J: TRBJ1-1
V: TRBV6-5
D: -
size: -

DNA: TGTGCCAGCAGCCAACAGGGGGGAGGCACAGATACGCAGTATTTT
CDR3: CASSQQGGGTDTQYF
J: TRBJ2-3
V: TRBV7-2
D: TRBD1
size: -